Below are 26 T cell receptor beta chains sequenced from a single sample in a study of T cells in Graves' hyperthyroidism and ophthalmopathy. RNA transcripts yielded amplified TCR beta CDR3 regions. HTBI primers drove first-round RT-PCR of the TCR CDR3. Using its own MiXCR run on the multiplex PCR reads, TCRdb lists one record per CDR3 protein. The sample yields some 770,000 distinct CDR3 sequences, about 15% seen once. Sequenced sample: blood. Source of these receptors: a young man with Graves' hyperthyroidism.

The chain couples TRBV6-1 to TRBJ1-2; weak D call: TRBD1 (5 bases). Germline loops: CDR1 MNHNS, CDR2 SASEGT. Deletions cut 4 bases from V and 8 bases from J, with 8 bases between. The CDR3 sequence is 11 residues long. CDR3 in DNA: TGTGCCAGCAGTGCTTGGGACGGCTACACCTTC. Its translation is CASSAWDGYTF.

This clonotype was counted ten times or more. V is TRBV7-8 and J is TRBJ2-5; a weak D match, TRBD2 (5 bases). This CDR3 is built from 15 residues. The germline gives CDR1 SGHVS, CDR2 FQNEAQ. Deletions cut 5 bases from V and 1 base from J, with 14 bases between. The DNA for the CDR3 is TGTGCCAGCAGCGCCGGGGTGTGGGCCCAAGAGACCCAGTACTTC. This codes for CASSAGVWAQETQYF.

This clonotype was observed many times. V and J are TRBV7-3 and TRBJ1-6, with D possibly TRBD1 on 5 matching bases. Per the germline V gene, CDR1 is SGHTA and CDR2 is FQGTGA. V lost 4 bases to trimming and J lost 10 bases, with 11 bases between them. The CDR3 runs 13 residues. The CDR3 loop reads CASSSGLGSPLHF. Here the CDR3 DNA reads TGTGCCAGCAGCTCAGGGTTGGGGTCACCCCTCCACTTT.

Regarding this clonotype: One base away lies a much larger clone, so this may be a sequencing read error. The genes are TRBV7-3 and TRBJ2-5; 8 nucleotides agree with TRBD2. V gave up 4 bases and J gave up 4 bases; unmatched junction bases: 11. Germline V gives CDR1 SGHTA, CDR2 FQGTGA. The CDR3 contains 16 residues. The CDR3 here is CASSWGLVGGGETQYF. In DNA, the CDR3 is TGTGCCAGCAGCTGGGGACTAGTGGGAGGAGGAGAGACCCAGTACTTC.

The sample holds a few counts of this clonotype. V usage is TRBV10-2 and J usage is TRBJ1-2, with 7 bases aligning to TRBD1. J was trimmed by 5 bases and V by 3 bases; bases with no gene match: 6. Germline V lookup: CDR1 WSHSY, CDR2 SAAADI. The CDR3 consists of 14 residues. The CDR3 nucleotides read TGCGCCAGCAGTGAAAGGGGGCTGAGTTATGGCTACACCTTC. As protein: CASSERGLSYGYTF.

This clonotype appeared a few times. The chain links TRBV6-1 to TRBJ2-6; D not certain. The CDR3 loop spans 17 amino acids. Germline CDR1 MNHNS, CDR2 SASEGT. V lost 8 bases and J lost 4, with 21 bases in between. The DNA of the CDR3 is TGTGCCAGCGCTCTCGGCTTTACAGTCTCCGGGGCCAACGTCCTGACTTTC. Protein product: CASALGFTVSGANVLTF.

The table lists this clonotype with many counts. The CDR3 coding sequence is TGTGCCAGCACGGAAAGTGGGACAGATACGCAGTATTTT. It is translated as CASTESGTDTQYF. This chain joins TRBV11-1 and TRBJ2-3, with D hard to call. The CDR3 sequence is 13 residues long. Germline lookup yields CDR1 SGHAT and CDR2 FQDESV (reference sequence). With 7 bases removed from V and 3 bases from J, the gap between germline ends came to 11 bases.

This clonotype was found many times. The chain links TRBV6-2 or TRBV6-3 to TRBJ1-1, with D perhaps TRBD1 (6 bases). This CDR3 spans 13 amino acids. The V end was cut by 6 bases, the J end by 0 bases, with 8 bases between. CDR1 and CDR2 from the germline V gene are MNHEY and SVGEGT. The CDR3 DNA reads TGTGCCAGCAGACAGGGTATGAACACTGAAGCTTTCTTT. Its protein is CASRQGMNTEAFF.

This clonotype was recorded at least ten times. J is TRBJ1-1 and V is TRBV6-2 or TRBV6-3; D uncertain. Germline CDR1 is MNHEY and CDR2 is SVGEGT. V lost 7 bases and J lost 1, with 19 bases in between. This CDR3 spans 16 amino acids. DNA for the CDR3: TGTGCCAGCACCTCCGTACGATGGGGTGAGAACACTGAAGCTTTCTTT. Amino acid sequence: CASTSVRWGENTEAFF.

The table lists this clonotype with many counts. The gene calls are TRBV28 and TRBJ1-1; D gene unclear. There are 14 residues in the CDR3. V gave up 2 bases and J gave up 1 base, with 8 bases separating them. Germline CDR1 MDHEN, CDR2 SYDVKM. This chain's CDR3 is CASSLLLENTEAFF. Written as DNA, the CDR3 is TGTGCCAGCAGTTTACTGTTAGAGAACACTGAAGCTTTCTTT. The full variable domain, in which reference TRBV28 and TRBJ1-1 provide the parts outside the CDR3, is DVKVTQSSRYLVKRTGEKVFLECVQDMDHENMFWYRQDPGLGLRLIYFSYDVKMKEKGDIPEGYSVSREKKERFSLILESASTNQTSMYLCASSLLLENTEAFFGQGTRLTVV.

The J gene is TRBJ2-3, the V gene TRBV28; D possibly corresponds to TRBD1 (5 bases). Germline CDR1 MDHEN, CDR2 SYDVKM. Trimming removed 7 bases from V and 4 bases from J, with 24 bases in between. The CDR3 totals 17 residues. The DNA for the CDR3 is TGTGCCAGCAAGGTAGCCAGGCCAACCCCCAGGGCAGATACGCAGTATTTT. This encodes CASKVARPTPRADTQYF.

This clonotype came up many times. A read error may account for a junction end that differs from germline. This chain connects TRBV28 to TRBJ2-7; 9 bases map to TRBD2. CDR1 and CDR2 (germline): MDHEN, SYDVKM. CDR3 length: 14 residues. In DNA form, the CDR3 reads TGTACCAGCAGGGCGGGAGGGGTGGACTACGAGCAGTACTTC. Its translation is CTSRAGGVDYEQYF.

This chain connects TRBV7-9 to TRBJ2-7; a weak D match, TRBD1 (6 bases). The CDR3 length is 13 residues. Trimming cost V 5 bases and J 2 bases, with 10 bases left between them. In germline, CDR1 is SEHNR, CDR2 FQNEAQ (reference sequence). CDR3 protein: CASSGDIAYEQYF. In DNA, the CDR3 is TGTGCCAGCAGCGGGGACATAGCCTACGAGCAGTACTTC.

This clonotype came up many times. The chain couples TRBV28 to TRBJ2-1, with 10 positions matching TRBD2. The CDR3 totals 17 residues. Germline values: CDR1 MDHEN, CDR2 SYDVKM. Germline trimming cut 2 bases from V and 6 bases from J; bases unmatched to any gene: 10. CDR3 sequence reads: CASSLAASGSLVNEQFF. The DNA for the CDR3 is TGTGCCAGCAGTTTAGCGGCTAGCGGGAGTCTCGTCAATGAGCAGTTCTTC.

This chain joins TRBV3-1 and TRBJ2-1; TRBD2 aligns across 14 bases. The V gene end was trimmed by 3 bases and the J gene end by 8 bases; junction bases not matched to a gene: 3. Germline V CDR1 and CDR2: LGHDT, YNNKEL (reference sequence). The CDR3 extends over 15 amino acids. The CDR3: CASSQTSGREYEQFF. DNA of the CDR3: TGTGCCAGCAGCCAGACTAGCGGGAGGGAGTATGAGCAGTTCTTC.

This clonotype showed up many times. The rearrangement uses TRBV28 and TRBJ1-2; perhaps TRBD1 as D (6 bases). V was shortened by 5 bases and J by 6 bases, with 16 bases between the two germline ends. Germline V gene data show CDR1 as MDHEN and CDR2 as SYDVKM. This CDR3 has 14 residues. CDR3 loop: CASSLQGEGDGYTF. CDR3 nucleotides: TGTGCCAGCAGTCTACAGGGAGAAGGGGATGGCTACACCTTC.

This chain connects TRBV5-4 to TRBJ1-2, with unresolved D. Trimming removed 3 bases at V and 4 bases at J, with 19 bases between. Germline V lookup: CDR1 SGHNT, CDR2 YYREEE (reference sequence). CDR3 length equals 16 residues. CDR3 sequence: CASSSSLGGSSYGYTF. The CDR3 region has the DNA TGTGCCAGCAGCTCTTCTCTCGGAGGGAGCTCCTATGGCTACACCTTC. Full variable domain (missing parts from reference TRBV5-4 and TRBJ1-2): ETGVTQSPTHLIKTRGQQVTLRCSSQSGHNTVSWYQQALGQGPQFIFQYYREEENGRGNFPPRFSGLQFPNYSSELNVNALELDDSALYLCASSSSLGGSSYGYTFGSGTRLTVV.

V usage is TRBV6-2 or TRBV6-3 and J usage is TRBJ2-2; either TRBD1 or TRBD2 may fit D (5 bases each). Trimming pared 2 bases from V and 5 bases from J, leaving 12 bases between. Looked up from germline, CDR1 is MNHEY and CDR2 is SVGEGT. This CDR3 is built from 15 residues. The CDR3 region has the DNA TGTGCCAGCAGTTACCAGGGAGCAGGGACCGGGGAGCTGTTTTTT. As protein: CASSYQGAGTGELFF.

The chain has TRBV6-2 or TRBV6-3 and TRBJ2-1; 7 nucleotides agree with TRBD2. The CDR3 covers 16 residues. Germline lookup yields CDR1 MNHEY and CDR2 SVGEGT. J gave up 8 bases and V 6 bases, and 16 bases lay outside the gene matches. In DNA form, the CDR3 reads TGTGCCAGCAGCGTCGGGGATAGCGGGTGGAACCATGAGCAGTTCTTC. Translated, it gives CASSVGDSGWNHEQFF.

This clonotype was picked up a small number of times. This chain joins TRBV10-3 and TRBJ1-1; D is unclear. Germline values: CDR1 ENHRY, CDR2 SYGVKD. V lost 4 bases and J 0 bases, leaving 9 bases between the germline ends. This CDR3 region has 14 residues. CDR3 in DNA: TGTGCCATCAGTGGAAGGGCGATGAACACTGAAGCTTTCTTT. Amino acid sequence: CAISGRAMNTEAFF.

There are many counts of this clonotype. The V and J genes are TRBV2 and TRBJ2-4; 8 positions match TRBD2. Germline trimming cut 7 bases from V and 7 bases from J; bases unmatched to any gene: 12. The CDR3 contains 15 residues. Germline lookup yields CDR1 SNHLY and CDR2 FYNNEI. The CDR3 is CASKEGSSGMNIQYF. The CDR3 DNA reads as TGTGCCAGCAAAGAAGGGAGTAGCGGGATGAACATTCAGTACTTC.

This clonotype was recorded many times. This chain joins TRBV24-1 and TRBJ1-5, with a tentative D call TRBD1 (6 bases). CDR3 length: 13 amino acids. Germline loops: CDR1 KGHDR, CDR2 SFDVKD. V lost 3 bases and J 6 bases, leaving 8 bases between the germline ends. CDR3 in DNA: TGTGCCACCAGTGATCGGGACACTCAGCCCCAGCATTTT. This gives the protein CATSDRDTQPQHF.

The V call is TRBV7-2, the J call TRBJ2-7; 9 bases align to TRBD1. V was pared by 2 bases and J by 5 bases, with 7 bases of the junction left unmatched. The CDR3 has 15 residues. CDR1 SGHTA and CDR2 FQGNSA come from the germline V gene. CDR3 nucleotide sequence: TGTGCCAGCAGCTTACCCGGGACAGGGTCTGACGAGCAGTACTTC. Protein product: CASSLPGTGSDEQYF. Filled out from reference TRBV7-2 and TRBJ2-7, the complete variable domain reads GAGVSQSPSNKVTEKGKDVELRCDPISGHTALYWYRQSLGQGLEFLIYFQGNSAPDKSGLPSDRFSAERTGGSVSTLTIQRTQQEDSAVYLCASSLPGTGSDEQYFGPGTRLTVT.

In its sample, this clonotype was seen a few times. The chain couples TRBV7-2 to TRBJ2-2; tentatively, D is TRBD2 (5 bases). There are 15 residues in the CDR3. CDR1 and CDR2 (germline): SGHTA, FQGNSA. V was pared by 1 base and J by 6 bases, with 12 bases between. The CDR3 DNA is TGTGCCAGCAGCTTAGGTGGAGGTCCGGCCGGGGAGCTGTTTTTT. Its translation: CASSLGGGPAGELFF.

V is TRBV4-3 and J is TRBJ2-2; D not resolved. The CDR3 loop spans 14 amino acids. Germline assignment: CDR1 LGHNA and CDR2 YSLEER. The V end was cut by 0 bases, the J end by 9 bases, with 11 bases between. CDR3 residues: CASSQEFRPWELFF. The CDR3 nucleotides are TGCGCCAGCAGCCAAGAGTTTCGCCCCTGGGAGCTGTTTTTT.

Ten or more counts support this clonotype. V gene TRBV27 combines with J gene TRBJ2-3; the match to TRBD2 covers 12 bases. CDR1 and CDR2 from the germline V gene are MNHEY and SMNVEV (reference sequence). The CDR3 covers 16 residues. V dropped 5 bases and J dropped 6; count of bases not matched to a gene: 9. The CDR3 loop reads CASSPRLAGDLDTQYF. The CDR3 DNA reads as TGTGCCAGCAGTCCCCGACTAGCGGGGGATCTGGATACGCAGTATTTT.